Listed below are T cell receptor beta chains from one sample, sequenced in a study of human CD8 memory T cell subsets. TCRdb derives one entry per CDR3 protein from the 5' RACE reads, leaving out DNA. The sample's table shows about 9,000 distinct CDR3 sequences. Sequenced sample: CD8+ T cells from PBMCs. Receptor source: a human donor in good health. Both conserved end residues are part of each CDR3. Clone size, where shown, is once, few, many, or a class for clones that have expanded.

TRBJ2-1	TRBV4-1	-	CASSQVAHEQFF
TRBJ1-1	TRBV29-1	-	CSVEVGPADTEAFF
TRBJ1-5	TRBV28	medium-sized	CASKADFSNQPQHF
TRBJ2-7	TRBV7-9	-	CASSFFGQGPRGSEQYF
TRBJ2-2	TRBV9	-	CASSVRMRRVNTGELFF
TRBJ2-7	TRBV7-9	-	CASSPTGTSGYEQYF
TRBJ2-1	TRBV4-1	-	CASSQDGAWSGSFGEQFF
TRBJ2-3	TRBV29-1	-	CSVEAGTDTQYF
TRBJ2-1	TRBV27	-	CASSSPLAGVNEQFF
TRBJ2-2	TRBV29-1	-	CSVAGPAGELFF
TRBJ1-4	TRBV12-3/TRBV12-4	medium-sized	CASSPGTRNEKLFF
TRBJ2-7	TRBV25-1	-	CASSDPDRANYEQYF
TRBJ1-4	TRBV5-1	-	CASNNYGRTNEKLFF
TRBJ1-2	TRBV6-2/TRBV6-3	-	CASEDDRANYGYTF
TRBJ1-1	TRBV19	-	CASSIVFMNTEAFF
TRBJ2-1	TRBV25-1	-	CASSAFKEAVFNEQFF
TRBJ1-2	TRBV4-1	medium-sized	CASSQEARGDGYTF
TRBJ1-2	TRBV20-1	-	CSAWGEFIYGYTF
TRBJ2-7	TRBV4-3	-	CASSQDRHYEQYF
TRBJ2-3	TRBV7-2	-	CASSSTLERSTDTQYF
TRBJ2-7	TRBV10-3	-	CAISRQGSYEQYF
TRBJ2-7	TRBV29-1	-	CSVGTGNYEQYF
TRBJ2-4	TRBV9	medium-sized	CASSGGRGNIQYF
TRBJ2-2	TRBV3-1	-	CASSQEDRLNTGELFF
TRBJ2-7	TRBV2	-	CASRGRLTYEQYF
TRBJ2-7	TRBV9	-	CASSAKDNAYEQYF
TRBJ2-7	TRBV29-1	-	CSVGYPQGAHYEQYF
TRBJ1-4	TRBV4-3	medium-sized	CASSQGTGKNEKLFF
TRBJ1-1	TRBV5-1	medium-sized	CASSFDRGPEAFF
TRBJ1-3	TRBV10-3	medium-sized	CAISDSGNTIYF
TRBJ2-4	TRBV11-2	-	CASSISTGIQNIQYF
TRBJ1-1	TRBV27	-	CASSPKRVGNTEAFF
TRBJ1-2	TRBV28	-	CASSSDRNTQNYGYTF
TRBJ2-1	TRBV28	-	CASHSAPSSYNEQFF
TRBJ2-5	TRBV27	-	CASSFWSSGTGGQETQYF
TRBJ2-1	TRBV5-1	-	CASSLVVSGTYNEQFF
TRBJ1-2	TRBV9	-	CASSAGTGGRVDGYTF
TRBJ2-5	TRBV7-6	-	CASGTSETQYF
TRBJ2-5	TRBV7-2	-	CASSLEGLGVTGTQYF
TRBJ1-2	TRBV2	-	CASSEFRTGSRGNYGYTF